The clone carrying this T cell receptor (beta chain) has at least ten counts. The data were taken from a study of T-cell reconstitution after alpha-beta-depleted transplantation in children. Unique molecular identifiers featured in how the TCRbeta library was prepared. Via MiXCR, TCRdb re-called the PCR reads, giving one row per CDR3 protein. The top ten clones hold about 5% of a sample with about 230,000 distinct CDR3 sequences, around 9.7% of them seen once. V was pared by 3 bases and J by 4 bases, with 18 bases between. The CDR3 covers 18 residues. Germline CDR1 and CDR2: KGHDR and SFDVKD. The receptor was isolated from a human donor who donated a stem cell graft to a child with SCID. V is TRBV24-1 and J is TRBJ2-6; TRBD2 is a possible D gene (5 bases). The sample here was PBMCs from the stem cell graft donor, taken from the stem cell graft. The DNA of the CDR3 is TGTGCCACCAGTGATCGTTACCAGAGATCGGGGGGGGCCAACGTCCTGACTTTC. The encoded protein is CATSDRYQRSGGANVLTF.